These T cell receptor beta chains were read from a single sample in a study of identical twins. From the 5' RACE reads, TCRdb called clonotypes with MiXCR, one entry per CDR3 protein. The table has 570,000 or so distinct CDR3 sequences, 9% to 10% seen once. This same sample was also taken into another study, of yellow fever vaccine responses in identical twins.

The material sequenced was PBMCs. These receptors originate from a woman aged 18-35 years in good health. CDR3s include the opening cysteine and the closing phenylalanine or tryptophan. Each record gives: V gene, clone size, J gene, CDR3 protein. The size field is filled for only some rows; it gives once, few, many or a size class.

TRBV20-1	NA	TRBJ2-3	CSARVDPRTDTQYF
TRBV11-3	many	TRBJ2-5	CASRPTSLAPQETQYF
TRBV7-9	few	TRBJ2-1	CASSRLLDYNEQFF
TRBV6-2/TRBV6-3	many	TRBJ1-1	CASSRSTGGTEAFF
TRBV6-5	few	TRBJ1-1	CASSYSLGANEAFF
TRBV20-1	few	TRBJ2-1	CSARDPSSPGGEQFF
TRBV4-1	many	TRBJ2-1	CASSQEGNLYNEQFF
TRBV27	NA	TRBJ2-5	CASSSSGTSGLQETQYF
TRBV20-1	few	TRBJ2-7	CSASHASGNDEQYF
TRBV7-9	many	TRBJ2-4	CASSLNPSGAKNIQYF
TRBV5-6	few	TRBJ2-1	CASSWELAGGHNEQFF
TRBV20-1	few	TRBJ2-6	CSATGTAFSGANVLTF
TRBV12-3/TRBV12-4	few	TRBJ2-2	CASSLGQEPNTGELFF
TRBV12-3/TRBV12-4	many	TRBJ2-7	CASSPGLAGPYEQYF
TRBV12-3/TRBV12-4	many	TRBJ2-3	CASSLSVRGPDTQYF
TRBV2	many	TRBJ2-3	CASRGTGTDTQYF
TRBV19	NA	TRBJ2-2	CASSIDRVAGELFF
TRBV20-1	few	TRBJ1-4	CSARDPNDEKLFF
TRBV10-3	NA	TRBJ2-3	CAICGLSRGDGTDTQYF
TRBV4-3	few	TRBJ2-7	CASSQAVGGLGNYEQYF
TRBV24-1	many	TRBJ2-7	CATSTSGRNEQYF
TRBV29-1	NA	TRBJ2-5	CSGRQSPQETQYF